One T cell receptor beta chain is described in this entry. This record belongs to a study of human T cells and chemical hapten exposure. Overall study context: Throughout a study of 20 to 30 weeks, patients underwent weekly scalp administration of diphenylcyclopropenone doses. Alopecia areata, totalis or universalis affected patients who were mostly female.

MiXCR, applied by TCRdb to the RACE reads, yields one record per CDR3 protein. This table holds around 300,000 distinct CDR3 sequences, around 5% found once. Time point of the sample: pre-sensitization, week 0. The treatment is: therapeutic diphenylcyclopropenone sensitization with weekly scalp DPC. Donation of samples came from alopecia patients who were 18 to 70 years old and suitable for DPC. Unfractionated whole blood was the source from which total RNA was extracted. Germline CDR1 is SGHRS and CDR2 is YFSETQ. The CDR3 contains 12 residues. The V end was cut by 4 bases, the J end by 6 bases, with 10 bases between.

This receptor was identified in a woman aged 18-29 years with alopecia areata. Some clones in this sample may be carry-over from other donors' samples. Specimen: whole blood, collected in connection with sensitization to the hapten diphenylcyclopropenone (DPC). The V and J genes are TRBV5-1 and TRBJ1-1, with D unresolved. The CDR3 nucleotides read TGCGCCAGCAGCAGGGAACACGCTGAAGCTTTCTTT. It translates to CASSREHAEAFF.